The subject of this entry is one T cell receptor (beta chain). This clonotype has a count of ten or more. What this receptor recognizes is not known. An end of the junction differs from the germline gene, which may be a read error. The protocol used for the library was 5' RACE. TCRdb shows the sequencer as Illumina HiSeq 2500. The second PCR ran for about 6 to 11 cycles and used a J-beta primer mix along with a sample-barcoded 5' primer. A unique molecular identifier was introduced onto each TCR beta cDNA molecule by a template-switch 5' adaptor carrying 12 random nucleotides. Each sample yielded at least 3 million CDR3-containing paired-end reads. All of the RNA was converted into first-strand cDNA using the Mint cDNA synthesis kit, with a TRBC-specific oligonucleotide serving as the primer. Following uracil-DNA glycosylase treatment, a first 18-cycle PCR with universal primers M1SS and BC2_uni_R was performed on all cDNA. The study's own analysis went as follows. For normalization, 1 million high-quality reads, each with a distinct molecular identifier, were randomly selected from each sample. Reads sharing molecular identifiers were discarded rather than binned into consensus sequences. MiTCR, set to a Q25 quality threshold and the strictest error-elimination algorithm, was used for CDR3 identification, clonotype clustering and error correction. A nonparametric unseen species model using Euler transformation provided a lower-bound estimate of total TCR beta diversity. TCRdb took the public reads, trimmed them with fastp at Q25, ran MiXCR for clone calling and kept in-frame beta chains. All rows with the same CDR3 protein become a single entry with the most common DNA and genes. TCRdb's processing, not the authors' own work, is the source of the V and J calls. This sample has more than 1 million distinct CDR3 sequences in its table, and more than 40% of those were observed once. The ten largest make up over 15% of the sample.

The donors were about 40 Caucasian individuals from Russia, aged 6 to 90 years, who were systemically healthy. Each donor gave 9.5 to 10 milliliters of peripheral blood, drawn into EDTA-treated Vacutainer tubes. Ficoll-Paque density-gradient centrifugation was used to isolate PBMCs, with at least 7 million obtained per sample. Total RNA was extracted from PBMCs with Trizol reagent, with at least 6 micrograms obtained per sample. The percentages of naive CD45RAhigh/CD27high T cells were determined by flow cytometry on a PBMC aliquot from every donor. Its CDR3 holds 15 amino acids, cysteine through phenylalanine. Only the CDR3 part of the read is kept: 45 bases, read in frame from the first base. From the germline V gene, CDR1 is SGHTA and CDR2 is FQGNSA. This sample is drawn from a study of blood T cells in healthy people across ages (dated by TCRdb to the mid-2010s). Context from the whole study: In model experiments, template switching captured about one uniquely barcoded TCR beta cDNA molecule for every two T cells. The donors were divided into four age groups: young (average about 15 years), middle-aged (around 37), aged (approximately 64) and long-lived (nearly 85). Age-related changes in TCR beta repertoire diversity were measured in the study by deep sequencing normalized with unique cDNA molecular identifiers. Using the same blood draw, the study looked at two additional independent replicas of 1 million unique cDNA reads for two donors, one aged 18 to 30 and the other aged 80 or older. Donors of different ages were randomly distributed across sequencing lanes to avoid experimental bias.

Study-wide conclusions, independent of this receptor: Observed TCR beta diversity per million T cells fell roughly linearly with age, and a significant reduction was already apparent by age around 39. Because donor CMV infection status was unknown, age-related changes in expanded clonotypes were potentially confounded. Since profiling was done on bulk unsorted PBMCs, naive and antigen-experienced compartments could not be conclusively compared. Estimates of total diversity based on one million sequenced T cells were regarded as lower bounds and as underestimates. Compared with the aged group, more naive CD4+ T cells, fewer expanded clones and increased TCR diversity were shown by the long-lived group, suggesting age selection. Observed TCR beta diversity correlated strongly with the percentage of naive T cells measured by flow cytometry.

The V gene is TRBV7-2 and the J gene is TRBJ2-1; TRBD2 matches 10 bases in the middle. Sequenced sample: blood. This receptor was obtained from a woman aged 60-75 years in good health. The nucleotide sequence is TGTGCCAGCAGATTAGCGGGAGGAGGCTACAATGAGCAGTTCTTC. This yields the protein CASRLAGGGYNEQFF.